The clone carrying this T cell receptor beta chain has ten or more counts. What it recognizes is unknown. This entry comes from a study of post-analysis software for immune sequencing data. Study as a whole: The disease courses spanned relapsing-remitting, secondary progressive and progressive-relapsing forms of multiple sclerosis. Study-wide findings and caveats: Strong same-batch co-clustering of samples appeared with F measure clustering. Comparison of patients with controls showed five TRBV segments more frequent in patients, TRBV5-6, TRBV5-1 and TRBV20-1 among them. Significantly decreased normalized Chao1 diversity was recorded for multiple sclerosis patients relative to controls.

Unique molecular identifiers tagged the TCR beta cDNA libraries. Approximately 450,000 cDNA molecules were recovered from an input of about 0.9 to 10 million T cells. TCRdb redid the calling of the PCR reads with MiXCR, one entry per CDR3 protein. The table records about 400,000 distinct CDR3 sequences, less than 35% of them present only once. Germline V gene lookup returns CDR1 MNHNS and CDR2 SASEGT. This CDR3 has 14 residues. Trimming removed 6 bases from V and 4 bases from J, with 15 bases in between. The sample comprised blood. V usage is TRBV6-1 and J usage is TRBJ2-5, with D uncertain. This sequence was found in a girl between 10 and 17 years old with multiple sclerosis. The CDR3 region is CASSPWGGGETQYF. CDR3 sequence (DNA): TGTGCCAGCAGCCCGTGGGGTGGCGGAGAGACCCAGTACTTC.